A single sample gave rise to the 32 T cell receptor beta chains below, sequenced in a study of cytomegalovirus exposure and HLA in healthy donors (dated by TCRdb to 2015 to 2018). To prepare the library, the immunoSEQ multiplex PCR assay was applied. For the multiplex PCR, a mixture combining 60 forward primers for TCR Vbeta segments and 13 reverse primers for TCR Jbeta segments was used. The source is immuneACCESS, and TCRdb retained only in-frame sequences with V and J called. Part of the clones is not carried over; for the studies checked, unresolved V genes explain less than half of this, and the remainder is unexplained. The sample has 150,000 to 200,000 clones on record, approximately 80% of them singletons. Clones ranked in the top ten supply around 2.2% of the sample. The sample was PBMCs. Receptor source: a young woman in good health and CMV-seropositive.

The chain combines TRBV6-1 with TRBJ2-2; 7 nucleotides agree with TRBD2. V shed 10 bases, J shed 6 bases, and the junction held 11 bases outside the gene matches. The CDR3 covers 14 residues. Per germline, CDR1 MNHNS and CDR2 SASEGT. CDR3 in DNA: TGTGCCACCGGGGGGAAGGCAGACGCCGGGGAGCTGTTTTTT. Residues: CATGGKADAGELFF.

The chain is built from TRBV9 and TRBJ2-3; TRBD2 aligns across 7 bases. This CDR3 region has 15 residues. Trimming removed 3 bases from V and 2 bases from J; junction bases left unmatched: 6. Germline CDR1 is SGDLS and CDR2 is YYNGEE. The CDR3 coding sequence is TGTGCCAGCAGCGACGGACTAGAGCTCACAGATACGCAGTATTTT. Encoded protein: CASSDGLELTDTQYF.

The chain is built from TRBV18 and TRBJ2-7; D call uncertain. CDR3 size: 12 residues. Germline V gene data show CDR1 as KGHSH and CDR2 as LQKENI. The V and J ends lost 4 bases and 0 bases respectively, with 4 bases between them. CDR3 loop: CASSLSSYEQYF. The CDR3 DNA follows: TGTGCCAGCTCACTCTCCTCCTACGAGCAGTACTTC.

This clone was found a few times. The chain couples TRBV27 to TRBJ2-2, with TRBD2 matching over 11 bases. Germline V CDR1 and CDR2: MNHEY, SMNVEV (reference sequence). V was clipped by 7 bases and J by 6 bases; unmatched bases: 7. This CDR3 is built from 15 residues. CDR3 nucleotide sequence: TGTGCCAGCAAGGGAATTAGCGGGGGGGCCGGGGAGCTGTTTTTT. Residues: CASKGISGGAGELFF.

The chain has TRBV7-2 and TRBJ2-7; 9 nucleotides align to TRBD1. Germline loops: CDR1 SGHTA, CDR2 FQGNSA. The CDR3 contains 15 residues. The junction had 7 bases not matched to a gene; V was cut back by 2 bases and J by 5 bases. The CDR3 DNA sequence: TGTGCCAGCAGCTTATCCGGACAGGGGTTTGACGAGCAGTACGTC. The encoded protein is CASSLSGQGFDEQYV.

This clone was recorded only once. This chain connects TRBV7-3 to TRBJ1-2; tentative D call: TRBD1 (6 bases). The CDR3 runs to 15 residues. V gave up 1 base and J gave up 4 bases, with 13 bases separating them. Germline V gene sequence: CDR1 SGHTA, CDR2 FQGTGA. CDR3 nucleotide sequence: TGTGCCAGCAGCTTAAGCGGGGGGCAATCCTATGGCTACACCTTC. Protein product: CASSLSGGQSYGYTF.

The chain links TRBV28 to TRBJ1-3, with D unclear. Trimming shortened V by 2 bases and J by 4 bases, and 15 bases separated the two germline ends. This CDR3 has 16 amino acids. Germline loops: CDR1 MDHEN, CDR2 SYDVKM. The CDR3 sequence is CASSLGGLSYGNTIYF. For the CDR3, the DNA is TGTGCCAGCAGTTTAGGAGGGCTTAGTTACGGAAACACCATATATTTT.

This clone was seen just once. The rearrangement joins TRBV5-4 to TRBJ2-7; 9 positions agree with TRBD1. The CDR3 is 15 residues long. The J segment lost 1 base and the V segment lost 4 bases, leaving 6 bases of the junction unmatched. In germline, CDR1 is SGHNT, CDR2 YYREEE (reference sequence). CDR3 DNA: TGTGCCAGCAGCGCTCCGGGACAGGGTTCCTACGAGCAGTACTTC. Translation: CASSAPGQGSYEQYF.

This chain connects TRBV4-3 to TRBJ2-5, with D possibly being TRBD2 (5 bases). Per germline, CDR1 LGHNA and CDR2 YSLEER. CDR3 size: 14 residues. V gave up 0 bases and J gave up 9 bases, with 14 bases separating them. The CDR3 sequence: CASSQEGHGEAQYF. CDR3 coding DNA: TGCGCCAGCAGCCAAGAAGGTCACGGGGAAGCCCAGTACTTC.

The chain recombines TRBV5-1 with TRBJ2-7, with 7 bases that match TRBD1. Looked up from germline, CDR1 is SGHRS and CDR2 is YFSETQ. Losses at the gene ends were 7 bases for V and 2 bases for J; bases not matched to a gene: 12. CDR3 length equals 15 residues. This CDR3 reads CASAENLGTAYEQYF. The DNA for the CDR3 is TGCGCCAGCGCTGAAAACCTCGGGACAGCCTACGAGCAGTACTTC.

CDR3 loop: CASSPAQTGLNTEAFF. The CDR3 bases are TGTGCCAGCTCACCAGCTCAGACAGGGCTCAACACTGAAGCTTTCTTT. The rearrangement links TRBV18 to TRBJ1-1; 7 bases line up with TRBD1. V lost 2 bases and J lost 2; bases outside the gene matches: 8. There are 16 residues in the CDR3. CDR1 KGHSH and CDR2 LQKENI come from the germline V gene.

The chain has TRBV4-2 and TRBJ2-5, with 10 bases that match TRBD1. The CDR3 has 16 amino acids. The V and J ends lost 2 bases and 5 bases, in that order; junction bases with no gene match: 8. Germline CDR1 is LGHNA and CDR2 is YNFKEQ. The CDR3 DNA follows: TGTGCCAGCAGCCAAACGGGACAGGGGTGGGAGGAGACCCAGTACTTC. Residues: CASSQTGQGWEETQYF.

The J gene is TRBJ1-4, the V gene TRBV11-1, with 8 bases identical to TRBD1. Germline loops: CDR1 SGHAT, CDR2 FQDESV (reference sequence). This CDR3 is built from 13 residues. V shed 8 bases, J shed 8 bases, and the junction held 7 bases outside the gene matches. The CDR3 sequence is CASGRAGGEKLFF. The CDR3 DNA reads as TGTGCCAGCGGAAGGGCAGGGGGCGAAAAACTGTTTTTT.

Here the CDR3 DNA reads TGTGCCAGCAGCTTCGGGGGTAGCACAGATACGCAGTATTTT. Residues: CASSFGGSTDTQYF. The chain couples TRBV5-4 to TRBJ2-3, with a tentative D call TRBD2 (6 bases). Germline assignment: CDR1 SGHNT and CDR2 YYREEE (reference sequence). CDR3 length: 14 amino acids. Trimming removed 2 bases at V and 0 bases at J, with 7 bases between.

V gene TRBV28 combines with J gene TRBJ1-4, with D perhaps matching TRBD1 (5 bases). V was cut by 6 bases and J by 0 bases, with 11 bases left in between. Germline V gives CDR1 MDHEN, CDR2 SYDVKM. The CDR3 is made up of 15 amino acids. The CDR3 sequence is CASRTGSSTNEKLFF. The CDR3 region has the DNA TGTGCCAGCAGAACAGGTTCCTCAACTAATGAAAAACTGTTTTTT.

The CDR3: CASSKTLAGGSDTQYF. The CDR3 bases are TGTGCCAGCAGCAAAACTCTAGCGGGGGGATCAGATACGCAGTATTTT. J is TRBJ2-3 and V is TRBV6-6, with TRBD2 identical over 11 bases. Germline CDR1 and CDR2: MNHNY and SVGAGI (reference sequence). V was clipped by 6 bases and J by 4 bases; unmatched bases: 9. CDR3 size: 16 residues.

The chain combines TRBV10-1 with TRBJ1-4; 9 nucleotides align to TRBD1. CDR3 length: 14 amino acids. Germline lookup yields CDR1 WNHNN and CDR2 SYGVQD (reference sequence). J lost 8 bases, V lost 8 bases, and 9 bases had no gene match. The CDR3 loop reads CASGSGQGSEKLFF. The CDR3 bases are TGCGCCAGCGGTTCCGGACAGGGGTCGGAAAAACTGTTTTTT.

The chain joins TRBV14 to TRBJ2-1; TRBD2 matches 9 bases. The CDR3 runs 18 residues. Germline loops: CDR1 SGHDN, CDR2 FVKESK. V dropped 3 bases and J dropped 3; count of bases not matched to a gene: 12. CDR3 DNA: TGTGCCAGCAGCCAGAGCACTGTAGCGGGGGACCACTACAATGAGCAGTTCTTC. Amino acids: CASSQSTVAGDHYNEQFF. The variable domain in full, completed from reference TRBV14 and TRBJ2-1, reads EAGVTQFPSHSVIEKGQTVTLRCDPISGHDNLYWYRRVMGKEIKFLLHFVKESKQDESGMPNNRFLAERTGGTYSTLKVQPAELEDSGVYFCASSQSTVAGDHYNEQFFGPGTRLTVL.

The CDR3 region is CASSLLAGGSGEQFF. CDR3 DNA sequence: TGTGCCAGCAGCTTGCTAGCGGGGGGGTCGGGTGAGCAGTTCTTC. The chain recombines TRBV7-9 with TRBJ2-1; 12 positions agree with TRBD2. The germline V gene has CDR1 SEHNR and CDR2 FQNEAQ (reference sequence). The CDR3 spans 15 residues. V lost 3 bases, J lost 9 bases, and 6 bases stayed unmatched.

This clone was counted once. This rearrangement joins TRBV11-2 to TRBJ1-2, with TRBD1 as a possible D gene (5 bases). The V end lost 4 bases, the J end lost 4 bases, and 10 bases lay between the germline ends. The CDR3 length is 13 residues. CDR1 and CDR2 (germline): SGHAT, FQNNGV. The CDR3, as DNA: TGTGCCAGCAGCTCCCGACAGCCCTATGGCTACACCTTC. Protein product: CASSSRQPYGYTF.

This clone occurred a few times. V is TRBV15 and J is TRBJ2-3, with TRBD2 matching over 10 bases. The CDR3 has 15 amino acids. Trimming took 0 bases from V and 4 from J; bases not matched to a gene: 1. Germline CDR1 LNHNV, CDR2 YYDKDF (reference sequence). The CDR3 bases are TGTGCCACCAGCAGAGATAGCGGGGGGCCAGATACGCAGTATTTT. Translating it yields CATSRDSGGPDTQYF.

The rearrangement uses TRBV4-1 and TRBJ2-2, with 7 bases lining up with TRBD1. This CDR3 comprises 13 residues. Germline CDR1 MGHRA, CDR2 YSYEKL. The V and J ends lost 3 bases and 9 bases, in that order; junction bases with no gene match: 4. The CDR3 region is CASSQGDSWELFF. The CDR3 DNA is TGCGCCAGCAGCCAGGGGGACAGCTGGGAGCTGTTTTTT.

The J gene is TRBJ1-4, the V gene TRBV30; the match to TRBD1 covers 10 bases. The germline gives CDR1 GTSNPN, CDR2 SVGIG (reference sequence). V lost 3 bases to trimming and J lost 10 bases; unmatched junction nucleotides: 8. This CDR3 comprises 14 residues. The CDR3 DNA reads as TGTGCCTGGAGCAAGACAGGGGGCGGGAGAAAACTGTTTTTT. Its translation is CAWSKTGGGRKLFF.

This clone has just one count. This chain connects TRBV5-8 to TRBJ1-2; TRBD1 aligns across 12 bases. J was trimmed by 4 bases and V by 7 bases; bases with no gene match: 8. This CDR3 region has 15 residues. CDR1 is SGHTS and CDR2 is YDEGEE in the germline V gene. The CDR3 here is CASAPGQGALYGYTF. DNA of the CDR3: TGTGCCAGCGCACCGGGACAGGGGGCCCTCTATGGCTACACCTTC. The full variable domain, with the rest looked up from reference TRBV5-8 and TRBJ1-2, is EAGVTQSPTHLIKTRGQQATLRCSPISGHTSVYWYQQALGLGLQFLLWYDEGEERNRGNFPPRFSGRQFPNYSSELNVNALELEDSALYLCASAPGQGALYGYTFGSGTRLTVV.

The rearrangement joins TRBV2 to TRBJ2-2; TRBD2 aligns across 7 bases. Germline assignment: CDR1 SNHLY and CDR2 FYNNEI. The CDR3 sequence is 15 residues long. V trimming: 6 bases; J trimming: 6 bases; junction bases outside the gene matches: 10. CDR3 coding DNA: TGTGCCAGCAGGAAGAGGACCGGGGGGTCCGGGGAGCTGTTTTTT. Translated: CASRKRTGGSGELFF.

This rearrangement joins TRBV29-1 to TRBJ2-7; a possible D gene is TRBD1 (5 bases). The CDR3 runs 11 residues. Trimming stripped 7 bases from V and 1 base from J, with 8 bases between. Germline V lookup: CDR1 SQVTM, CDR2 ANQGSEA. The DNA for the CDR3 is TGCAGCGCTACAGGTTCCTACGAGCAGTACTTC. It specifies CSATGSYEQYF.

The rearrangement joins TRBV5-1 to TRBJ1-4; maybe TRBD1 (5 bases). The length of the CDR3 is 15 residues. Between the trimmed V and J ends, which lost 0 bases and 8 bases, there was a span of 14 bases. The germline CDR1 and CDR2 sequences are SGHRS and YFSETQ. In DNA, the CDR3 is TGCGCCAGCAGCTTGGCCGGGCGGGGGACGGAAAAACTGTTTTTT. As protein: CASSLAGRGTEKLFF.

In this sample, this clone turned up a few times. V gene TRBV15 combines with J gene TRBJ2-2; 8 bases align to TRBD1. The CDR3 sequence is 14 residues long. CDR1 is LNHNV, CDR2 YYDKDF, per germline (reference sequence). V trimming: 8 bases; J trimming: 5 bases; junction bases outside the gene matches: 7. The CDR3 nucleotides read TGTGCCACCTCCGAGGACAGGGTGACCGGGGAGCTGTTTTTT. The encoded protein is CATSEDRVTGELFF.

The chain links TRBV9 to TRBJ1-3, with D perhaps matching TRBD1 (6 bases). Trimming stripped 3 bases from V and 4 bases from J, with 17 bases between. The CDR3 sequence is 16 residues long. CDR1 and CDR2 (germline): SGDLS, YYNGEE. DNA for the CDR3: TGTGCCAGCAGCGACGGGACACGTGGTGCCGGAAACACCATATATTTT. Translated: CASSDGTRGAGNTIYF.

The gene calls are TRBV9 and TRBJ1-1; no firm D call. The V and J ends lost 1 base and 1 base respectively, with 5 bases between them. This CDR3 region has 13 residues. Germline loops: CDR1 SGDLS, CDR2 YYNGEE. The CDR3 is CASSVSTNTEAFF. DNA for the CDR3: TGTGCCAGCAGCGTAAGCACGAACACTGAAGCTTTCTTT. The full variable domain, completed using reference TRBV9 and TRBJ1-1, is DSGVTQTPKHLITATGQRVTLRCSPRSGDLSVYWYQQSLDQGLQFLIQYYNGEERAKGNILERFSAQQFPDLHSELNLSSLELGDSALYFCASSVSTNTEAFFGQGTRLTVV.

This clone was seen more than once but under ten times. The chain carries TRBV7-3 and TRBJ1-3; D gene unclear. Germline CDR1 is SGHTA and CDR2 is FQGTGA. This CDR3 region has 15 residues. The germline V and J ends were trimmed by 1 base and 0 bases, with 7 bases remaining between them. CDR3 region: CASSLNGPSGNTIYF. The CDR3 DNA reads TGTGCCAGCAGCTTAAACGGTCCCTCTGGAAACACCATATATTTT.

The rearrangement uses TRBV30 and TRBJ2-5, with 7 positions matching TRBD1. Germline lookup yields CDR1 GTSNPN and CDR2 SVGIG (reference sequence). V dropped 2 bases and J dropped 5; count of bases not matched to a gene: 8. The CDR3 covers 14 residues. This CDR3 reads CAWSPGRGLETQYF. CDR3 in DNA: TGTGCCTGGAGTCCCGGTAGGGGGCTGGAGACCCAGTACTTC.